This TCR beta chain comes out of a study of siplizumab effects on memory and regulatory T cells. Findings of the study overall: Treatment with siplizumab left mappable alloreactive CD4+ clones averaging roughly 70% Treg-derived, compared with 25% to 30% in controls.

This CDR3 contains 14 residues. The germline V gene has CDR1 MDHEN and CDR2 SYDVKM. J lost 10 bases, V lost 9 bases, and 14 bases had no gene match. Concerning this clone: Its target is unknown.

Assay: immunoSEQ multiplex PCR; the TCRdb copy retains only in-frame clones and omits some. Among about 100,000 clones listed, approximately 91% were seen once. Sequenced sample: CD4+ T cells sorted from blood. The TCR sequence derives from a human donor in good health. The V call is TRBV28, the J call TRBJ1-1; TRBD1 aligns across 10 bases. The CDR3 region has the DNA TGTGCCAGTCGAACGGGACAGGGGACACACGGAGCTTTCTTT. This gives the protein CASRTGQGTHGAFF.